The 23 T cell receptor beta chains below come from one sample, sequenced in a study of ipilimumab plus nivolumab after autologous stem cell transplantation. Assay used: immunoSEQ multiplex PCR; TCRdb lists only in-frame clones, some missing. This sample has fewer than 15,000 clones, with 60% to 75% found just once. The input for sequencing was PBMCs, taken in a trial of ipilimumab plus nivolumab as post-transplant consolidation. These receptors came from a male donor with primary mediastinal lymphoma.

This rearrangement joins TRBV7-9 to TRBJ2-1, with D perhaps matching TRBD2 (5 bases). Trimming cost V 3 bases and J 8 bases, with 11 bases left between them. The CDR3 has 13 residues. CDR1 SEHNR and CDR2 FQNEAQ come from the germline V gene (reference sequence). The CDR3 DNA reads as TGTGCCAGCAGCTTGGTCAACGGGGATGAGCAGTTCTTC. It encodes CASSLVNGDEQFF.

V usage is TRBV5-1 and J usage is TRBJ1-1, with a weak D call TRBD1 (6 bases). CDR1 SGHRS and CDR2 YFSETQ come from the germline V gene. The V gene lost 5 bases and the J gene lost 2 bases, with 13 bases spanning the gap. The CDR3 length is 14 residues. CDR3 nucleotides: TGCGCCAGCAGACCGGGGGCCCTTAACACTGAAGCTTTCTTT. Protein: CASRPGALNTEAFF.

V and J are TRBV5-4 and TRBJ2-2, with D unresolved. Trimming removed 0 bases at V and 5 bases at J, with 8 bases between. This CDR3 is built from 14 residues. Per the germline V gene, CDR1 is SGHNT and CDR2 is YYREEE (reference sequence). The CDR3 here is CASSLELGTGELFF. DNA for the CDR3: TGTGCCAGCAGCTTGGAGTTAGGGACCGGGGAGCTGTTTTTT.

CDR3 residues: CASNQRATYEQYF. The CDR3, as DNA: TGTGCCAGCAACCAGCGGGCCACCTACGAGCAGTACTTC. The chain carries TRBV6-1 and TRBJ2-7; tentative D call: TRBD2 (6 bases). Germline CDR1 is MNHNS and CDR2 is SASEGT. Trimming took 7 bases from V and 2 from J, leaving 12 bases between them. This CDR3 is built from 13 residues.

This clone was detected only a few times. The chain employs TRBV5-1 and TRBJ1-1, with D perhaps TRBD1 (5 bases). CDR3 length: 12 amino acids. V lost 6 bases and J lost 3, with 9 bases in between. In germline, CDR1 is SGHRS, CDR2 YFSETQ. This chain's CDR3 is CASKPGDTEAFF. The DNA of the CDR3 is TGCGCCAGCAAGCCGGGGGACACTGAAGCTTTCTTT.

The CDR3 here is CASSRGVSNQPQHF. CDR3 DNA: TGTGCCAGCAGCCGCGGGGTTAGCAATCAGCCCCAGCATTTT. V is TRBV6-5 and J is TRBJ1-5; no clear D. Germline CDR1 is MNHEY and CDR2 is SVGAGI. Deletions cut 6 bases from V and 0 bases from J, with 9 bases between. This CDR3 has 14 amino acids.

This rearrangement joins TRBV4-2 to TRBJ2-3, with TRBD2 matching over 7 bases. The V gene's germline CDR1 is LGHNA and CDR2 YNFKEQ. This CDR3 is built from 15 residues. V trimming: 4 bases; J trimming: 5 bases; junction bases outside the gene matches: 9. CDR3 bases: TGTGCCAGCAGCCCCCACGGGGGGTGGCAAGATACGCAGTATTTT. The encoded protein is CASSPHGGWQDTQYF.

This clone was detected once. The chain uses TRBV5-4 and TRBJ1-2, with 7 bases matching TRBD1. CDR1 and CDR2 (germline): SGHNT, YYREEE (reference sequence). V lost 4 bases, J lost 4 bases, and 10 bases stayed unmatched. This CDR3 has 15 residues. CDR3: CASSMYGTVSYGYTF. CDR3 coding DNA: TGTGCCAGCAGCATGTACGGGACAGTTTCCTATGGCTACACCTTC.

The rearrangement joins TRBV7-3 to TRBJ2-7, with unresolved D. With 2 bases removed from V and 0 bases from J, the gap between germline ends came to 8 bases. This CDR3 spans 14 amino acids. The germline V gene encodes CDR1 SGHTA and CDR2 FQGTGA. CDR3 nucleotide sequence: TGTGCCAGCAGCTTACAGTACGGCTCCTACGAGCAGTACTTC. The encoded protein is CASSLQYGSYEQYF.

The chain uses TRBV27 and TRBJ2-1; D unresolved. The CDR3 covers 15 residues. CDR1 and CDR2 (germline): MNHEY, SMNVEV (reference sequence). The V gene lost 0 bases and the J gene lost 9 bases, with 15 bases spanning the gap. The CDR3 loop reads CASSLSRTPSAEQFF. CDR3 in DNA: TGTGCCAGCAGTTTATCTCGGACCCCTTCGGCTGAGCAGTTCTTC.

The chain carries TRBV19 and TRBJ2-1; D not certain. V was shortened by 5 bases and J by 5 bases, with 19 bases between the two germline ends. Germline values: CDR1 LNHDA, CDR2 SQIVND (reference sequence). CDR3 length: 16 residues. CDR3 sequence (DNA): TGTGCCAGTAGTCCAGACCTCGCAGCTACGGACAATGAGCAGTTCTTC. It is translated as CASSPDLAATDNEQFF.

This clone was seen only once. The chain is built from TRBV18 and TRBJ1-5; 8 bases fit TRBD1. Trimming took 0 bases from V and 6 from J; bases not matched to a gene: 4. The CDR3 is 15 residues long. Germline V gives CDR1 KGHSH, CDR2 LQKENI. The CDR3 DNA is TGTGCCAGCTCACCACCAGGACAGGGATCTCAGCCCCAGCATTTT. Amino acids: CASSPPGQGSQPQHF. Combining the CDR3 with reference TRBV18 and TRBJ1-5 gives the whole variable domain NAGVMQNPRHLVRRRGQEARLRCSPMKGHSHVYWYRQLPEEGLKFMVYLQKENIIDESGMPKERFSAEFPKEGPSILRIQQVVRGDSAAYFCASSPPGQGSQPQHFGDGTRLSIL.

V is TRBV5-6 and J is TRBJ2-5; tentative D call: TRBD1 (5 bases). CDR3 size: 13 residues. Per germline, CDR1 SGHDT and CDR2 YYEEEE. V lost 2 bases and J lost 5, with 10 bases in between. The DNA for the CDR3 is TGTGCCAGCAGCTTAGCCAGGGCGGAGACCCAGTACTTC. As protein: CASSLARAETQYF.

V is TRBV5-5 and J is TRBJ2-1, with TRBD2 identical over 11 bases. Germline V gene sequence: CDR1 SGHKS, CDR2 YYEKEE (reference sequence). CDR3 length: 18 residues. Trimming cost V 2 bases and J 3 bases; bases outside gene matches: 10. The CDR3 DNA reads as TGTGCCAGCAGCTTCGGCCTAGCGGGAGGTTTAAACTACAATGAGCAGTTCTTC. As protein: CASSFGLAGGLNYNEQFF.

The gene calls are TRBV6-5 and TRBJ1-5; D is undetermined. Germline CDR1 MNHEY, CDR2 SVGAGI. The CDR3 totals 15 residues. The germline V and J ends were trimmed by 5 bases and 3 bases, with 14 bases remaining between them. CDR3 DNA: TGTGCCAGCAGTACAGACGGTACCTCCAATCAGCCCCAGCATTTT. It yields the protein CASSTDGTSNQPQHF.

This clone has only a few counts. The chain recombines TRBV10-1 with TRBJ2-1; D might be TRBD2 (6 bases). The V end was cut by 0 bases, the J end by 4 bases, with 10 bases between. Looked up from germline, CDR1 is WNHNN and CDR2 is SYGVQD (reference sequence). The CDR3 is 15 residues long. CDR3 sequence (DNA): TGCGCCAGCAGTGAGTCCGCGGGACTGTACAATGAGCAGTTCTTC. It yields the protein CASSESAGLYNEQFF.

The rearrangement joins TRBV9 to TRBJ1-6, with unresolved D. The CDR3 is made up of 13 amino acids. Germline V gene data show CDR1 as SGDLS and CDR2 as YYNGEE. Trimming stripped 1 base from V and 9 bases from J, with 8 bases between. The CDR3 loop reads CASSVRDGSPLHF. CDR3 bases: TGTGCCAGCAGCGTACGGGATGGTTCACCCCTCCACTTT.

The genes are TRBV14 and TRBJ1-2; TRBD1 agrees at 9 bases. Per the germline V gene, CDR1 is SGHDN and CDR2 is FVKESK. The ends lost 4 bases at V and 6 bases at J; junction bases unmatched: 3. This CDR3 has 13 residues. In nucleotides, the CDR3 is TGTGCCAGCAGCCTGGGACAGGGTAATGGCTACACCTTC. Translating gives CASSLGQGNGYTF.

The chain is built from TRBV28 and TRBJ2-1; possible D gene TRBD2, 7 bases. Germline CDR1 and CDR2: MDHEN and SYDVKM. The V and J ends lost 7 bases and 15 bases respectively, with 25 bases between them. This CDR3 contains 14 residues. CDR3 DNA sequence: TGTGCCAGCAAAGGGGGGGTAGCGGAGGCCGTACGGTTCTTC. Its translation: CASKGGVAEAVRFF.

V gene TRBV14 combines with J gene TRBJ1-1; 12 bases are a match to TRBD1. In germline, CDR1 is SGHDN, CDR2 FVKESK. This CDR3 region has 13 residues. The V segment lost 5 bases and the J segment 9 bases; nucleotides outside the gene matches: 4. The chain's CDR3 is CASSWGQGAQAFF. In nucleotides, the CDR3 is TGTGCCAGCAGCTGGGGACAGGGGGCCCAAGCTTTCTTT.

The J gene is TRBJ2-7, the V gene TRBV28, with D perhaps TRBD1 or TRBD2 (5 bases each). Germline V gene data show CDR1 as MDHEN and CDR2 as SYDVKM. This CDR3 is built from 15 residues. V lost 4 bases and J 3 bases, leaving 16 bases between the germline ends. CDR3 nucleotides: TGTGCCAGCAGTTCGGTTTGGGGGAGTGGCTACGAGCAGTACTTC. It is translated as CASSSVWGSGYEQYF.

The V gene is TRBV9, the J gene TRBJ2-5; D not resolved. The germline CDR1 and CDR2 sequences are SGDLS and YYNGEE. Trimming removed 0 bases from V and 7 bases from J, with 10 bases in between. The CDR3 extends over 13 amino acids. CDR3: CASSVDASGTQYF. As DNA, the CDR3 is TGTGCCAGCAGCGTAGATGCTTCAGGGACCCAGTACTTC.

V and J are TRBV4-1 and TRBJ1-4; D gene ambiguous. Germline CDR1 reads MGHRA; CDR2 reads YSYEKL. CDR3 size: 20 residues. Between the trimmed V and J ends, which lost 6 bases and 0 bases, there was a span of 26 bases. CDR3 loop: CASRLRVGNPPAPTNEKLFF. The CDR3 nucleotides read TGCGCCAGCAGACTTCGGGTAGGGAACCCTCCTGCCCCAACTAATGAAAAACTGTTTTTT.